Reported below is one T cell receptor (beta chain). The source of the sample is a study of blood T cell repertoires in COVID-19. Study overall: The United States, Italy and Spain were the sources of the acute and convalescent COVID-19 samples. Sources were T cells, B-cell-depleted T cells, or PBMCs; the material itself was cDNA or gDNA.

V shed 2 bases, J shed 1 base, and the junction held 19 bases outside the gene matches. The CDR3 contains 20 residues. Germline assignment: CDR1 MDHEN and CDR2 SYDVKM. Sequencing was performed with immunoSEQ multiplex PCR; in TCRdb, only in-frame clones are kept and a portion is missing. The sample holds around 86,000 clones, under 85% seen once. The sequenced sample was peripheral blood. The TCR sequence derives from a human donor in a cohort sampled during active COVID-19. The chain is built from TRBV28 and TRBJ2-5; 7 nucleotides agree with TRBD2. CDR3 amino acids: CASSLILGGGSLRRQETQYF. CDR3 nucleotides: TGTGCCAGCAGTTTAATATTGGGGGGAGGGTCCCTAAGGCGCCAAGAGACCCAGTACTTC.